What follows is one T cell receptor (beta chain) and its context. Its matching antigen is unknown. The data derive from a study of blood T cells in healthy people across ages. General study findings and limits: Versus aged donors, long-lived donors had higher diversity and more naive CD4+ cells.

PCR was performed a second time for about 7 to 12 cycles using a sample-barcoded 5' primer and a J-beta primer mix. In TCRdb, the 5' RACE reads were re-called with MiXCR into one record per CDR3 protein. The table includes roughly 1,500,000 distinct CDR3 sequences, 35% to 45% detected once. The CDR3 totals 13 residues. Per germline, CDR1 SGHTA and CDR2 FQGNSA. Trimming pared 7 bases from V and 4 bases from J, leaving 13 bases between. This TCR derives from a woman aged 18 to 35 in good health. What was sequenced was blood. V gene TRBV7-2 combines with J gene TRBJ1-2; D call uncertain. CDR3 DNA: TGTGCCAGCACCCCTTTTGGAGGCTATGGCTACACCTTC. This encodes CASTPFGGYGYTF. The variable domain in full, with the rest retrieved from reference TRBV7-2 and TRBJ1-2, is GAGVSQSPSNKVTEKGKDVELRCDPISGHTALYWYRQSLGQGLEFLIYFQGNSAPDKSGLPSDRFSAERTGGSVSTLTIQRTQQEDSAVYLCASTPFGGYGYTFGSGTRLTVV.